This entry concerns a single T cell receptor beta chain. Its antigen is as yet unknown. The data originate from a study of Graves' ophthalmopathy and Graves' hyperthyroidism. Study-wide results and caveats: The 13-signature model separated ophthalmopathy from stable hyperthyroidism at over 85% sensitivity and nearly 83% specificity. It was with around 67% sensitivity and about 73% specificity that the model predicted ophthalmopathy progression.

RNA served as the template for amplifying TCR beta CDR3 regions. The library came from an HTBI-primed first-round RT-PCR and a second-round multiplex PCR. TCRdb re-called the multiplex PCR reads through MiXCR, storing one row per CDR3 protein. The profile shows roughly 1.1 million distinct CDR3 sequences, 36% of them singletons. The CDR3 runs to 15 residues. V dropped 4 bases and J dropped 7; count of bases not matched to a gene: 9. Germline CDR1 reads SGDLS; CDR2 reads YYNGEE. Hyperthyroidism in these 18- to 65-year-old patients was newly diagnosed, lasting under 2 months. Diagnosis was based on clinical symptoms, serum thyroxine, TRAb, thyroid ultrasound and orbital computed tomography.

The sequencing input was peripheral blood or thyroid tissue (not recorded which). The sequence was obtained from an adult man with Graves' hyperthyroidism. The chain has TRBV9 and TRBJ2-2; TRBD2 aligns across 8 bases. The CDR3 spells CASSLAGGAGGELFF. CDR3 sequence (DNA): TGTGCCAGCAGCCTTGCCGGGGGGGCCGGCGGGGAGCTGTTTTTT.